These 22 T cell receptor beta chains came from one sample sequenced in a study of blood T cell repertoires in COVID-19. Clones were sequenced by immunoSEQ multiplex PCR, and TCRdb holds only the in-frame ones, with some missing. The profile shows about 200,000 clones, roughly 90% of them singletons. The sample consisted of PBMCs or T cells enriched from blood (not recorded which). These receptors were obtained from a woman aged 18-29 years who had recovered from COVID-19.

The V gene is TRBV6-5, the J gene TRBJ1-2; D is ambiguous. There are 14 residues in the CDR3. The germline V gene encodes CDR1 MNHEY and CDR2 SVGAGI. The V and J ends lost 8 bases and 8 bases respectively, with 21 bases between them. CDR3 in DNA: TGTGCCAGCCTTAAACCCGGGGAAATAGGGGGCTACACCTTC. Translating gives CASLKPGEIGGYTF.

V usage is TRBV6-1 and J usage is TRBJ1-4; TRBD1 matches at 7 bases. CDR3 length equals 11 residues. Germline lookup yields CDR1 MNHNS and CDR2 SASEGT. V lost 2 bases to trimming and J lost 13 bases; unmatched junction nucleotides: 1. DNA for the CDR3: TGTGCCAGCAGTGAAAACAGGGGACTGTTTTTT. This translates into CASSENRGLFF.

The chain joins TRBV2 to TRBJ2-3; D gene unclear. Trimming pared 2 bases from V and 4 bases from J, leaving 13 bases between. Per germline, CDR1 SNHLY and CDR2 FYNNEI. This CDR3 contains 15 residues. The CDR3 sequence is CASSEQDSRPDTQYF. CDR3 sequence (DNA): TGTGCCAGCAGTGAACAGGATAGTAGACCAGATACGCAGTATTTT.

The chain uses TRBV24-1 and TRBJ2-5, with 8 bases aligning to TRBD2. Losses at the gene ends were 9 bases for V and 2 bases for J; bases not matched to a gene: 7. Germline V lookup: CDR1 KGHDR, CDR2 SFDVKD. This CDR3 comprises 14 residues. The CDR3 DNA follows: TGTGCCACCGGGGGTAGCGGGGCTCAAGAGACCCAGTACTTC. Its translation is CATGGSGAQETQYF.

The V gene is TRBV11-2, the J gene TRBJ2-5; no definite D call. CDR1 is SGHAT and CDR2 is FQNNGV in the germline V gene. The CDR3 extends over 13 amino acids. V was cut by 5 bases and J by 6 bases, with 13 bases left in between. The chain's CDR3 is CASSLELLQTQYF. CDR3 DNA sequence: TGTGCCAGCAGCCTCGAGCTTTTACAGACCCAGTACTTC.

The chain employs TRBV11-2 and TRBJ1-2; 7 bases line up with TRBD1. Germline V gives CDR1 SGHAT, CDR2 FQNNGV. The CDR3 length is 14 residues. With 2 bases clipped from V and 8 bases from J, the junction kept 8 bases outside the gene matches. The CDR3 loop reads CASSLYKGAHGYTF. As DNA, the CDR3 is TGTGCCAGCAGCTTATATAAGGGGGCGCACGGCTACACCTTC.

The rearrangement joins TRBV7-2 to TRBJ2-3, with D perhaps matching TRBD2 (7 bases). The CDR3 loop spans 15 amino acids. Trimming cost V 5 bases and J 3 bases, with 15 bases left between them. CDR1 is SGHTA and CDR2 is FQGNSA in the germline V gene. CDR3 sequence: CASSPRGAGTDTQYF. In nucleotides, the CDR3 is TGTGCCAGCAGCCCACGGGGGGCGGGGACAGATACGCAGTATTTT. The full variable domain, in which reference TRBV7-2 and TRBJ2-3 provide the parts outside the CDR3, is GAGVSQSPSNKVTEKGKDVELRCDPISGHTALYWYRQSLGQGLEFLIYFQGNSAPDKSGLPSDRFSAERTGGSVSTLTIQRTQQEDSAVYLCASSPRGAGTDTQYFGPGTRLTVL.

The rearrangement links TRBV18 to TRBJ2-1; 12 bases agree with TRBD2. J lost 5 bases, V lost 4 bases, and 12 bases had no gene match. CDR1 and CDR2 (germline): KGHSH, LQKENI. There are 18 residues in the CDR3. The chain's CDR3 is CASSRARLAGEVDNEQFF. The CDR3 bases are TGTGCCAGCTCACGGGCTCGACTAGCGGGGGAAGTCGACAATGAGCAGTTCTTC. The full variable domain, rest sourced from reference TRBV18 and TRBJ2-1, is NAGVMQNPRHLVRRRGQEARLRCSPMKGHSHVYWYRQLPEEGLKFMVYLQKENIIDESGMPKERFSAEFPKEGPSILRIQQVVRGDSAAYFCASSRARLAGEVDNEQFFGPGTRLTVL.

This clone was seen more than once but under ten times. The chain joins TRBV28 to TRBJ2-2; 7 nucleotides align to TRBD1. The CDR3 spans 14 residues. Germline V gives CDR1 MDHEN, CDR2 SYDVKM. The V and J ends lost 6 bases and 4 bases, in that order; junction bases with no gene match: 5. The CDR3 loop is CASSWGQFTGELFF. As DNA, the CDR3 is TGTGCCAGCAGCTGGGGACAGTTCACCGGGGAGCTGTTTTTT. The full variable domain, rest sourced from reference TRBV28 and TRBJ2-2, is DVKVTQSSRYLVKRTGEKVFLECVQDMDHENMFWYRQDPGLGLRLIYFSYDVKMKEKGDIPEGYSVSREKKERFSLILESASTNQTSMYLCASSWGQFTGELFFGEGSRLTVL.

This sequence joins TRBV5-1 and TRBJ1-2, with D maybe TRBD1 (6 bases). The CDR3 contains 14 residues. V lost 0 bases, J lost 5 bases, and 11 bases lay in between. Per germline, CDR1 SGHRS and CDR2 YFSETQ. This CDR3 is CASSLGQGIYGYTF. CDR3 nucleotides: TGCGCCAGCAGCTTGGGTCAGGGGATTTATGGCTACACCTTC.

J is TRBJ2-3 and V is TRBV10-3; no reliable D call. This CDR3 is 13 amino acids long. Trimming pared 6 bases from V and 0 bases from J, leaving 7 bases between. The germline gives CDR1 ENHRY, CDR2 SYGVKD. CDR3 region: CAIRSTSTDTQYF. In nucleotides, the CDR3 is TGTGCCATCAGGAGTACTAGCACAGATACGCAGTATTTT.

This sequence joins TRBV9 and TRBJ2-2; 10 bases are a match to TRBD1. The CDR3 has 17 amino acids. Trimming cost V 8 bases and J 4 bases; bases outside gene matches: 14. Germline V gene data show CDR1 as SGDLS and CDR2 as YYNGEE. As DNA, the CDR3 is TGTGCCAGTAGCCCATGGACAGGGGGATTGGCCACCGGGGAGCTGTTTTTT. It codes for CASSPWTGGLATGELFF.

V and J are TRBV10-3 and TRBJ2-4; 8 bases are a match to TRBD1. Germline trimming cut 2 bases from V and 0 bases from J; bases unmatched to any gene: 6. The CDR3 has 17 residues. In germline, CDR1 is ENHRY, CDR2 SYGVKD. CDR3 sequence: CAISEPTGGVAKNIQYF. CDR3 DNA: TGTGCCATCAGTGAGCCAACAGGGGGTGTAGCCAAAAACATTCAGTACTTC.

This clone was detected only a few times. The rearrangement joins TRBV28 to TRBJ2-1; 11 positions match TRBD2. CDR3 length: 16 amino acids. Germline trimming cut 6 bases from V and 6 bases from J; bases unmatched to any gene: 10. The germline V gene encodes CDR1 MDHEN and CDR2 SYDVKM. The CDR3 nucleotides are TGTGCCAGCAGCCCCGTTCATAGCGGGGGGGTCAATGAGCAGTTCTTC. As protein: CASSPVHSGGVNEQFF.

The genes are TRBV9 and TRBJ1-3, with D possibly TRBD1 on 6 matching bases. Germline V gives CDR1 SGDLS, CDR2 YYNGEE. The CDR3 has 15 amino acids. Trimming pared 0 bases from V and 8 bases from J, leaving 15 bases between. DNA of the CDR3: TGTGCCAGCAGCGTAGGAACAGTAAACAGGGACACCATATATTTT. Encoded protein: CASSVGTVNRDTIYF.

This clone was counted once. V usage is TRBV9 and J usage is TRBJ1-6; D unresolved. Trimming took 4 bases from V and 8 from J, leaving 13 bases between them. The CDR3 runs to 14 residues. Germline loops: CDR1 SGDLS, CDR2 YYNGEE. The CDR3 nucleotides read TGTGCCAGCAGCCCCGGTTTAGGAGATTCACCCCTCCACTTT. Protein sequence: CASSPGLGDSPLHF.

The rearrangement joins TRBV15 to TRBJ1-2; D perhaps matches TRBD1 (5 bases). CDR1 LNHNV and CDR2 YYDKDF come from the germline V gene (reference sequence). This CDR3 has 11 residues. The V gene lost 1 base and the J gene lost 8 bases, with 5 bases spanning the gap. In DNA, the CDR3 is TGTGCCACCAGCAGAGGGGGCGGCTACACCTTC. As protein: CATSRGGGYTF.

The chain recombines TRBV11-2 with TRBJ2-3, with D perhaps matching TRBD1 (7 bases). V shed 5 bases and J shed 4 bases, with 16 bases lying between them. Germline V gene lookup returns CDR1 SGHAT and CDR2 FQNNGV. The CDR3 totals 15 residues. This CDR3 is CASSQQGTGADTQYF. Here the CDR3 DNA reads TGTGCCAGCAGCCAACAGGGGACGGGGGCAGATACGCAGTATTTT.

The chain is built from TRBV24-1 and TRBJ2-1, with D possibly being TRBD1 (6 bases). Germline V lookup: CDR1 KGHDR, CDR2 SFDVKD. Trimming shortened V by 3 bases and J by 7 bases, and 15 bases separated the two germline ends. The CDR3 has 15 residues. CDR3 region: CATSDPAGVSNEQFF. The CDR3 DNA follows: TGTGCCACCAGTGATCCAGCAGGGGTTTCAAATGAGCAGTTCTTC.

The gene calls are TRBV10-1 and TRBJ2-3; TRBD2 agrees at 9 bases. Germline loops: CDR1 WNHNN, CDR2 SYGVQD (reference sequence). This CDR3 has 17 amino acids. V was clipped by 0 bases and J by 2 bases; unmatched bases: 6. For the CDR3, the DNA is TGCGCCAGCAGTGAGTCATTTGCGGGGGGGCCCACAGATACGCAGTATTTT. Translation: CASSESFAGGPTDTQYF.

The chain joins TRBV28 to TRBJ2-1, with D unresolved. Germline V CDR1 and CDR2: MDHEN, SYDVKM. The CDR3 sequence is 11 residues long. V dropped 3 bases and J dropped 8 bases, with 5 bases sitting between them. In DNA, the CDR3 is TGTGCCAGCAGTTTTCGGGATGAGCAGTTCTTC. This sequence encodes CASSFRDEQFF.

The chain uses TRBV7-9 and TRBJ1-1, with D possibly being TRBD1 (5 bases). Trimming left V 1 base short and J 3 bases short, with 12 bases between. The CDR3 consists of 15 residues. Germline V gives CDR1 SEHNR, CDR2 FQNEAQ (reference sequence). CDR3 sequence (DNA): TGTGCCAGCAGCTTAGAAGTAGGGGAGGACACTGAAGCTTTCTTT. It specifies CASSLEVGEDTEAFF.